Below, 13 T cell receptor beta chains from the same sample are listed, as sequenced in a study of cytomegalovirus exposure and HLA in healthy donors. The PCR made use of 60 Vbeta and 13 Jbeta primers. Repertoires were generated with immunoSEQ multiplex PCR, while TCRdb's copy carries only in-frame clones and drops some. Of nearly 110,000 clones in the sample, around 75% are singletons; the top ten hold 2.5%. The sequencing sample was made of PBMCs. The source of these receptors is a man in his forties in good health and CMV-seronegative.

This clone was seen only once. The genes are TRBV25-1 and TRBJ2-7; 9 bases fit TRBD1. Unmatched junction bases numbered 8, after V lost 4 bases and J lost 7 bases. Germline V gives CDR1 MGHDK, CDR2 SYGVNS. The CDR3 is made up of 14 amino acids. Here the CDR3 DNA reads TGTGCCAGCAGTGGAGGACAGGGGAACGATGAGCAGTACTTC. The encoded protein is CASSGGQGNDEQYF.

The chain employs TRBV5-4 and TRBJ2-3; possible D gene TRBD1, 5 bases. This CDR3 has 14 amino acids. The V end was cut by 4 bases, the J end by 2 bases, with 11 bases between. Germline V gene sequence: CDR1 SGHNT, CDR2 YYREEE (reference sequence). CDR3 protein: CASSGGQPTDTQYF. CDR3 bases: TGTGCCAGCAGCGGCGGACAACCCACAGATACGCAGTATTTT.

The genes are TRBV6-6 and TRBJ2-2; tentative D call: TRBD2 (5 bases). The CDR3 sequence is 14 residues long. Trimming pared 5 bases from V and 2 bases from J, leaving 9 bases between. CDR1 and CDR2 from the germline V gene are MNHNY and SVGAGI (reference sequence). The CDR3 spells CASSRGPNTGELFF. For the CDR3, the DNA is TGTGCCAGCAGTCGAGGGCCCAACACCGGGGAGCTGTTTTTT.

The chain joins TRBV4-1 to TRBJ2-7; D possibly corresponds to TRBD1 (5 bases). Germline V gene lookup returns CDR1 MGHRA and CDR2 YSYEKL. The V end was cut by 0 bases, the J end by 1 base, with 16 bases between. This CDR3 region has 17 residues. In nucleotides, the CDR3 is TGCGCCAGCAGCCAAGATCTTTTGGACACTAAATCCTACGAGCAGTACTTC. It encodes CASSQDLLDTKSYEQYF.

The rearrangement joins TRBV15 to TRBJ2-5, with 11 positions matching TRBD2. Germline assignment: CDR1 LNHNV and CDR2 YYDKDF (reference sequence). V lost 5 bases and J lost 2; bases outside the gene matches: 7. This CDR3 region has 16 residues. CDR3 DNA sequence: TGTGCCACCAGCGAAACGGGACTAGCGGATCAAGAGACCCAGTACTTC. It encodes CATSETGLADQETQYF.

This clone was detected only a few times. This chain links TRBV7-2 with TRBJ2-5; 10 bases map to TRBD2. The assigned J gene may be wrong: the sequence end matches TRBJ2-7 better. CDR3 size: 15 residues. Germline assignment: CDR1 SGHTA and CDR2 FQGNSA. The CDR3 loop reads CASSPTSGGAYEQYF. The CDR3 nucleotides are TGTGCCAGCAGCCCCACAAGCGGGGGGGCCTACGAGCAGTACTTC.

V usage is TRBV4-1 and J usage is TRBJ2-3, with 9 bases that match TRBD2. The CDR3 has 14 residues. Germline values: CDR1 MGHRA, CDR2 YSYEKL. V gave up 4 bases and J gave up 4 bases; unmatched junction bases: 3. Here the CDR3 reads CASSRLAGPDTQYF. CDR3 in DNA: TGCGCCAGCAGCCGGCTAGCGGGGCCAGATACGCAGTATTTT.

The chain is built from TRBV11-2 and TRBJ1-1, with a weak D call TRBD1 (6 bases). Looked up from germline, CDR1 is SGHAT and CDR2 is FQNNGV. V was trimmed by 8 bases and J by 2 bases, leaving 12 bases between them. The CDR3 has 13 residues. CDR3: CASERTANTEAFF. For the CDR3, the DNA is TGTGCCAGCGAAAGGACAGCTAACACTGAAGCTTTCTTT.

The V call is TRBV15, the J call TRBJ1-2, with D uncertain. This CDR3 spans 14 amino acids. The V and J ends lost 0 bases and 8 bases respectively, with 13 bases between them. Germline CDR1 LNHNV, CDR2 YYDKDF (reference sequence). The CDR3 region has the DNA TGTGCCACCAGCAGAGATAACTCGGGGTACGGCTACACCTTC. This codes for CATSRDNSGYGYTF. Drawing the rest from reference TRBV15 and TRBJ1-2, the complete variable domain is DAMVIQNPRYQVTQFGKPVTLSCSQTLNHNVMYWYQQKSSQAPKLLFHYYDKDFNNEADTPDNFQSRRPNTSFCFLDIRSPGLGDTAMYLCATSRDNSGYGYTFGSGTRLTVV.

The chain combines TRBV6-1 with TRBJ2-3, with D perhaps matching TRBD1 (6 bases). This CDR3 has 14 amino acids. The V and J ends lost 7 bases and 2 bases respectively, with 13 bases between them. Germline CDR1 MNHNS, CDR2 SASEGT. DNA of the CDR3: TGTGCCAGCAACCCCAGGGGAACCACAGATACGCAGTATTTT. Protein product: CASNPRGTTDTQYF.

This rearrangement joins TRBV5-1 to TRBJ1-1; 8 bases fit TRBD1. This CDR3 region has 14 residues. Germline V CDR1 and CDR2: SGHRS, YFSETQ. V trimming: 0 bases; J trimming: 4 bases; junction bases outside the gene matches: 2. The CDR3 reads CASSLGDRSTEAFF. CDR3 DNA sequence: TGCGCCAGCAGCTTGGGGGACAGGAGCACTGAAGCTTTCTTT.

V is TRBV2 and J is TRBJ2-1, with D uncertain. Per the germline V gene, CDR1 is SNHLY and CDR2 is FYNNEI. V lost 4 bases and J 0 bases, leaving 7 bases between the germline ends. This CDR3 has 14 residues. DNA of the CDR3: TGTGCCAGCAGTGTCAGAGGCTCCTACAATGAGCAGTTCTTC. Protein: CASSVRGSYNEQFF.

The V call is TRBV2, the J call TRBJ2-5; 9 bases align to TRBD1. Germline CDR1 reads SNHLY; CDR2 reads FYNNEI. This CDR3 contains 13 residues. Germline trimming cut 7 bases from V and 6 bases from J; bases unmatched to any gene: 6. The CDR3 coding sequence is TGTGCCAGCACAGGACAGGGGTGGCAGACCCAGTACTTC. Its protein product is CASTGQGWQTQYF.